This T cell receptor (beta chain) derives from a study of blood T cell repertoires in COVID-19. Study-level background: Spain, Italy and the United States supplied samples that represented acute and convalescent COVID-19. The cDNA or gDNA used as material had been derived from T cells, B-cell-depleted T cells, or PBMCs.

The Seattle patients joined while their infection was active and were tracked longitudinally afterward. Source study methods: Amplified reference gene primers provided the basis for estimating nucleated cell counts. Profiled with immunoSEQ multiplex PCR; TCRdb holds only in-frame clones, not every one. From that table come the V and J calls and clone size; the DNA was used to work out D and trimming. The sample shows roughly 130,000 clones, 90% of them seen only once. The CDR3 extends over 16 amino acids. Trimming at V came to 9 bases and at J to 0 bases, leaving 10 bases not matched to a gene. In germline, CDR1 is LNHDA, CDR2 SQIVND (reference sequence).

This receptor was taken from a man between 60 and 70 years old with COVID-19, enrolled during active disease. What was sequenced was peripheral blood. V and J are TRBV19 and TRBJ2-1; 8 bases fit TRBD2. The CDR3 DNA reads as TGTGCCAGCACTAACCGAGCGGGAGCCTCCTACAATGAGCAGTTCTTC. Amino acid sequence: CASTNRAGASYNEQFF.